Below, 27 T cell receptor beta chains from the same sample are listed, as sequenced in a study of cytomegalovirus exposure and HLA in healthy donors. In the PCR, 60 Vbeta and 13 Jbeta primers were used. Sequencing used immunoSEQ multiplex PCR; TCRdb keeps in-frame clones, though not all of them. The sample gives 100,000 or so clones, approximately 80% of which show up once; under 1.5% is in the top ten. Sequencing input: PBMCs. Receptors were obtained from a man younger than 40 in good health and CMV-seronegative.

J is TRBJ2-5 and V is TRBV5-1, with D perhaps matching TRBD1 (7 bases). Per germline, CDR1 SGHRS and CDR2 YFSETQ. There are 13 residues in the CDR3. Trimming left V 4 bases short and J 6 bases short, with 13 bases between. The CDR3 reads CASSGWRGQTQYF. CDR3 DNA: TGCGCCAGCAGCGGGTGGAGGGGGCAGACCCAGTACTTC.

The genes are TRBV5-6 and TRBJ2-2; 8 bases fit TRBD1. J lost 5 bases, V lost 1 base, and 7 bases had no gene match. The V gene's germline CDR1 is SGHDT and CDR2 YYEEEE. CDR3 size: 16 residues. CDR3 in amino acids: CASSLQGDRGTGELFF. Written as DNA, the CDR3 is TGTGCCAGCAGCTTGCAGGGTGACAGGGGAACCGGGGAGCTGTTTTTT.

Written as DNA, the CDR3 is TGTGCCTGGAGTGGGGGAGCTGTGTGGGAGACCCAGTACTTC. It yields the protein CAWSGGAVWETQYF. This sequence joins TRBV30 and TRBJ2-5, with a tentative D call TRBD2 (5 bases). Trimming took 1 base from V and 5 from J, leaving 14 bases between them. Germline V gene lookup returns CDR1 GTSNPN and CDR2 SVGIG (reference sequence). The CDR3 covers 14 residues.

This clone was seen a single time. The J gene is TRBJ1-1, the V gene TRBV25-1, with 9 bases identical to TRBD1. Germline V CDR1 and CDR2: MGHDK, SYGVNS. The CDR3 loop spans 15 amino acids. V gave up 4 bases and J gave up 4 bases; unmatched junction bases: 7. The CDR3 DNA reads as TGTGCCAGCAGTGTCCACGGACAGGGGATCACTGAAGCTTTCTTT. Protein sequence: CASSVHGQGITEAFF. Full variable domain (remainder filled in from reference TRBV25-1 and TRBJ1-1): EADIYQTPRYLVIGTGKKITLECSQTMGHDKMYWYQQDPGMELHLIHYSYGVNSTEKGDLSSESTVSRIRTEHFPLTLESARPSHTSQYLCASSVHGQGITEAFFGQGTRLTVV.

The rearrangement links TRBV30 to TRBJ2-3, with D unresolved. CDR3 length: 10 amino acids. Trimming shortened V by 5 bases and J by 9 bases, and 9 bases separated the two germline ends. Germline-derived CDR1 and CDR2 are GTSNPN and SVGIG (reference sequence). The CDR3 reads CAWGNPTQYF. CDR3 DNA sequence: TGTGCCTGGGGCAATCCCACGCAGTATTTT.

The chain recombines TRBV27 with TRBJ2-2; possible D gene TRBD1, 6 bases. There are 16 residues in the CDR3. V was cut by 1 base and J by 2 bases, with 11 bases left in between. Germline CDR1 is MNHEY and CDR2 is SMNVEV (reference sequence). DNA of the CDR3: TGTGCCAGCAGTTTATTTGCAGGGGCAAACACCGGGGAGCTGTTTTTT. Translated: CASSLFAGANTGELFF.

The chain is built from TRBV18 and TRBJ2-5; no clear D. Germline-derived CDR1 and CDR2 are KGHSH and LQKENI. This CDR3 is built from 12 residues. Trimming stripped 6 bases from V and 5 bases from J, with 10 bases between. CDR3 region: CASSLPTETQYF. CDR3 nucleotides: TGTGCCAGCTCCCTACCAACGGAGACCCAGTACTTC.

The chain has TRBV4-3 and TRBJ2-7, with TRBD2 as a possible D gene (5 bases). The CDR3 length is 14 residues. Trimming shortened V by 0 bases and J by 3 bases, and 9 bases separated the two germline ends. The V gene's germline CDR1 is LGHNA and CDR2 YSLEER. CDR3 in amino acids: CASSQDPGNYEQYF. CDR3 coding DNA: TGCGCCAGCAGCCAAGATCCGGGAAACTACGAGCAGTACTTC.

Of note for this clone: Compared with germline, one end of the junction differs, possibly owing to a read error. The chain links TRBV30 to TRBJ2-1; the match to TRBD2 covers 14 bases. Germline-derived CDR1 and CDR2 are GTSNPN and SVGIG (reference sequence). CDR3 size: 19 residues. The CDR3 DNA sequence: TGTGCCTGGAGTGTATGGTTGACTAGCGGGAGGGACTCCTGCAATGAGCAGTTCTTC. Its protein product is CAWSVWLTSGRDSCNEQFF.

V is TRBV5-5 and J is TRBJ2-1, with no clear D. Trimming took off 0 bases at V and 2 bases at J, with 12 bases between the two ends. Germline V gives CDR1 SGHKS, CDR2 YYEKEE (reference sequence). The CDR3 runs 16 residues. CDR3 sequence (DNA): TGTGCCAGCAGCTTGGGTAGTGGTGTTACCTACAATGAGCAGTTCTTC. Translated, it gives CASSLGSGVTYNEQFF.

The chain uses TRBV14 and TRBJ2-1, with 11 positions matching TRBD2. The CDR3 totals 16 residues. The germline gives CDR1 SGHDN, CDR2 FVKESK. With 2 bases clipped from V and 5 bases from J, the junction kept 5 bases outside the gene matches. The CDR3 loop reads CASSQFPGLADNEQFF. The DNA of the CDR3 is TGTGCCAGCAGCCAATTCCCGGGACTAGCGGACAATGAGCAGTTCTTC.

The chain combines TRBV5-1 with TRBJ1-1, with D tentatively TRBD1 (5 bases). The CDR3 runs to 18 residues. Trimming removed 5 bases from V and 1 base from J, with 24 bases in between. Per germline, CDR1 SGHRS and CDR2 YFSETQ. Here the CDR3 DNA reads TGCGCCAGCAGTCTCCCGGGGGACGACCTTTTCTGGAACACTGAAGCTTTCTTT. Its protein is CASSLPGDDLFWNTEAFF.

Turning to this clone: This sample includes further DNA sequences coding for the same CDR3. This sequence joins TRBV19 and TRBJ2-3, with 9 bases matching TRBD1. The germline gives CDR1 LNHDA, CDR2 SQIVND (reference sequence). J gave up 1 base and V 3 bases, and 2 bases lay outside the gene matches. There are 15 residues in the CDR3. In DNA form, the CDR3 reads TGTGCCAGTAGTATTCGGGACAGGGGCACAGATACGCAGTATTTT. Encoded protein: CASSIRDRGTDTQYF.

The rearrangement links TRBV6-5 to TRBJ2-3; TRBD1 matches 12 bases. Germline CDR1 MNHEY, CDR2 SVGAGI. CDR3 length: 14 residues. J lost 10 bases, V lost 6 bases, and 8 bases had no gene match. The CDR3 reads CASRTGTGGIPQYF. For the CDR3, the DNA is TGTGCCAGCAGGACCGGGACAGGGGGCATCCCGCAGTATTTT.

The chain employs TRBV21-1 and TRBJ1-2; the table's D call of TRBD1 was not tested on the DNA. TRBV21-1 is tagged as a pseudogene. CDR3 size: 15 residues. The CDR3 here is CASSKNPGHIYGYTF. CDR3 bases: TGTGCCAGCAGCAAAAATCCGGGACACATCTATGGCTACACCTTC.

The chain recombines TRBV10-1 with TRBJ2-1; 7 nucleotides match TRBD2. Trimming at V came to 6 bases and at J to 3 bases, leaving 8 bases not matched to a gene. This CDR3 comprises 15 residues. Germline V gene sequence: CDR1 WNHNN, CDR2 SYGVQD (reference sequence). Written as DNA, the CDR3 is TGCGCCAGCAGCGAGAGCGGGGAGGGCTACAATGAGCAGTTCTTC. Protein product: CASSESGEGYNEQFF.

The V gene is TRBV4-3, the J gene TRBJ1-2; 7 positions agree with TRBD1. V lost 1 base, J lost 3 bases, and 8 bases stayed unmatched. CDR1 LGHNA and CDR2 YSLEER come from the germline V gene. The CDR3 spans 16 residues. CDR3 sequence reads: CASSQALDREDYGYTF. The DNA of the CDR3 is TGCGCCAGCAGCCAAGCCCTAGACAGGGAAGACTATGGCTACACCTTC.

The rearrangement joins TRBV4-3 to TRBJ1-2; D is possibly TRBD1 (5 bases). The CDR3 covers 16 residues. Germline V gene sequence: CDR1 LGHNA, CDR2 YSLEER. V lost 1 base to trimming and J lost 4 bases, with 16 bases between them. CDR3 DNA: TGCGCCAGCAGCCAAGCTTCGGTTGTCGGGGGCTATGGCTACACCTTC. The encoded protein is CASSQASVVGGYGYTF.

This clone was seen more than once but under ten times. The chain employs TRBV5-4 and TRBJ2-7; D gene uncertain. The CDR3 loop spans 13 amino acids. V lost 0 bases to trimming and J lost 2 bases, with 6 bases between them. CDR1 SGHNT and CDR2 YYREEE come from the germline V gene (reference sequence). The CDR3 region has the DNA TGTGCCAGCAGCTTGGACAGTACCTACGAGCAGTACTTC. Translating it yields CASSLDSTYEQYF.

The gene calls are TRBV7-6 and TRBJ2-2, with D uncertain. This CDR3 is built from 12 residues. V lost 2 bases and J lost 7, with 5 bases in between. CDR1 is SGHVS and CDR2 is FNYEAQ in the germline V gene. The CDR3 is CASSLHSGELFF. DNA for the CDR3: TGTGCCAGCAGCTTACACAGCGGGGAGCTGTTTTTT. Full variable domain (rest looked up from reference TRBV7-6 and TRBJ2-2): GAGVSQSPRYKVTKRGQDVALRCDPISGHVSLYWYRQALGQGPEFLTYFNYEAQQDKSGLPNDRFSAERPEGSISTLTIQRTEQRDSAMYRCASSLHSGELFFGEGSRLTVL.

The chain has TRBV19 and TRBJ2-1; the match to TRBD2 covers 7 bases. The trim removed 5 bases at V and 0 bases at J, leaving 7 bases unmatched. This CDR3 has 16 residues. The germline V gene encodes CDR1 LNHDA and CDR2 SQIVND (reference sequence). Here the CDR3 DNA reads TGTGCCAGTAGTCCGGGACTACCGAGCTCCTACAATGAGCAGTTCTTC. Protein product: CASSPGLPSSYNEQFF.

This sequence joins TRBV2 and TRBJ2-1, with TRBD2 identical over 8 bases. V was clipped by 6 bases and J by 6 bases; unmatched bases: 10. The germline V gene has CDR1 SNHLY and CDR2 FYNNEI. The CDR3 has 15 residues. The CDR3 DNA is TGTGCCAGCAGAAAAGGGACTAGGTTGTCCAATGAGCAGTTCTTC. As protein: CASRKGTRLSNEQFF.

The chain uses TRBV6-5 and TRBJ1-3; no clear D. In germline, CDR1 is MNHEY, CDR2 SVGAGI. V lost 2 bases and J lost 0, with 8 bases in between. CDR3 size: 15 residues. In DNA form, the CDR3 reads TGTGCCAGCAGTTACGCAGGCAACTCTGGAAACACCATATATTTT. It translates to CASSYAGNSGNTIYF.

V gene TRBV11-3 combines with J gene TRBJ2-1; 8 positions agree with TRBD1. The CDR3 sequence is 13 residues long. Per germline, CDR1 SGHNT and CDR2 YENEEA. V lost 4 bases, J lost 11 bases, and 7 bases stayed unmatched. This CDR3 reads CASSYPGQGKQFF. DNA for the CDR3: TGTGCCAGCAGCTACCCCGGACAGGGCAAGCAGTTCTTC.

The chain links TRBV28 to TRBJ1-6; D may be TRBD1 (5 bases). From germline, CDR1 is MDHEN and CDR2 SYDVKM. V was clipped by 7 bases and J by 0 bases, with 13 bases between them. This CDR3 contains 16 residues. The CDR3 region has the DNA TGTGCCAGCACCCCTGGGGGGAGCTCCTATAATTCACCCCTCCACTTT. Its translation: CASTPGGSSYNSPLHF.

This clone was observed a handful of times. The chain employs TRBV10-1 and TRBJ1-1; D is ambiguous. Trimming removed 2 bases at V and 4 bases at J, with 8 bases between. Germline CDR1 reads WNHNN; CDR2 reads SYGVQD (reference sequence). This CDR3 comprises 13 residues. Here the CDR3 reads CASSERLATEAFF. CDR3 DNA: TGCGCCAGCAGTGAGAGACTGGCCACTGAAGCTTTCTTT.

CDR3 bases: TGTGCCAGTGATAGGGGCGCTCAAAATTCACCCCTCCACTTT. Protein sequence: CASDRGAQNSPLHF. The gene calls are TRBV19 and TRBJ1-6, with a tentative D call TRBD1 (5 bases). The germline CDR1 and CDR2 sequences are LNHDA and SQIVND (reference sequence). The ends were cut back, 8 bases at V and 7 bases at J, with 15 bases in the middle. This CDR3 spans 14 amino acids.